The 3 T cell receptor beta chains in this list originate from one sample, sequenced in a study of blood T cell repertoires in COVID-19. Repertoires were generated with immunoSEQ multiplex PCR, while TCRdb's copy carries only in-frame clones and drops some. In the table there are 110,000 to 150,000 clones, about nine tenths of which are singletons. The sample comprised PBMCs or T cells enriched from blood (not recorded which). The receptor source for this set is a man in his forties or fifties who had recovered from COVID-19.

The rearrangement links TRBV3-1 (or the pseudogene TRBV3-2) to TRBJ1-5; D may be TRBD1 (5 bases). Germline-derived CDR1 and CDR2 are LGHDT and YNNKEL (reference sequence). CDR3 length: 14 amino acids. The V and J ends lost 4 bases and 5 bases respectively, with 12 bases between them. The chain's CDR3 is CASSPTTAHQPQHF. CDR3 nucleotide sequence: TGTGCCAGCAGCCCCACGACAGCCCATCAGCCCCAGCATTTT.

The V and J genes are TRBV28 and TRBJ1-5, with a weak D call TRBD1 (5 bases). The V gene lost 3 bases and the J gene lost 2 bases, with 11 bases spanning the gap. This CDR3 has 15 residues. Germline values: CDR1 MDHEN, CDR2 SYDVKM. In nucleotides, the CDR3 is TGTGCCAGCAGTTTTATAGAACAGGGCAATCAGCCCCAGCATTTT. It codes for CASSFIEQGNQPQHF.

This sequence joins TRBV5-5 and TRBJ1-2, with D possibly matching TRBD1 (5 bases). This CDR3 is 15 amino acids long. V was clipped by 1 base and J by 3 bases, with 13 bases between them. Germline CDR1 SGHKS, CDR2 YYEKEE (reference sequence). The CDR3 region is CASSLSPQGDYGYTF. CDR3 nucleotides: TGTGCCAGCAGCTTGTCCCCTCAGGGCGACTATGGCTACACCTTC.